Listed here are 19 T cell receptor beta chains from one sample, sequenced in a study of T cell clonality in common variable immunodeficiency. Data came from immunoSEQ multiplex PCR; TCRdb stores just in-frame clones and leaves some out. The repertoire has about 81,000 clones, none seen only once; the ten largest take approximately 0.8%. The material sequenced was peripheral blood mononuclear cells. These TCRs come from a person between 18 and 70 years old in good health.

This clone came up a few times. The CDR3 end falls 3 residues outside the read, so it is completed with the germline J gene. The rearrangement uses TRBV7-2 and TRBJ1-6; perhaps TRBD1 as D (5 bases). V dropped 0 bases and J dropped 10 bases, with 10 bases sitting between them. The CDR3 covers 14 residues. Germline CDR1 reads SGHTA; CDR2 reads FQGNSA. Incomplete CDR3 DNA: TGTGCCAGCAGCTTAGCTTCAGGGTTATCACCC. Amino acid sequence: CASSLASGLSP. The CDR3 reads in full as CASSLASGLSPLHF.

In its sample, this clone was seen many times. The missing CDR3 end, 3 residues past where the read stops, is filled in from the germline J gene. Within the sample, other DNA sequences also encode this same CDR3. This sequence joins TRBV14 and TRBJ1-1; 8 bases map to TRBD1. The germline CDR1 and CDR2 sequences are SGHDN and FVKESK. This CDR3 region has 13 residues. The ends lost 4 bases at V and 4 bases at J; junction bases unmatched: 2. The CDR3 is CASSLGQGTEAFF. The CDR3 DNA, read in part, is TGTGCCAGCAGCCTTGGACAGGGCACTGAA.

This clone has ten or more counts. The junction does not match germline at one end; this may be a read error. The CDR3 goes on 3 residues after the read ends, and that part is filled in from the germline J gene. The chain joins TRBV4-2 to TRBJ2-1; no clear D. Germline assignment: CDR1 LGHNA and CDR2 YNFKEQ. The CDR3 covers 14 residues. The CDR3 sequence is CASSQVALGFEQFF. Incomplete CDR3 DNA: TGCGCCAGCAGCCAAGTAGCACTCGGGTTTGAG.

This clone was found many times. The CDR3 goes on 3 residues after the read ends, and that part is filled in from the germline J gene. This chain links TRBV20-1 with TRBJ2-5; 8 bases align to TRBD2. CDR1 and CDR2 (germline): DFQATT, SNEGSKA (reference sequence). The V gene end was trimmed by 0 bases and the J gene end by 4 bases; junction bases not matched to a gene: 22. CDR3 length equals 20 residues. This CDR3 is CSARDPMRLATTGGGETQYF. CDR3 DNA, as far as it was read: TGCAGTGCTAGAGATCCTATGAGACTAGCGACAACCGGGGGGGGAGAGACC.

This clone appeared many times. The read gets to within 3 residues of the CDR3 end, and the germline J gene fills in the rest. This rearrangement joins TRBV20-1 to TRBJ2-1; 7 bases match TRBD2. Per germline, CDR1 DFQATT and CDR2 SNEGSKA (reference sequence). J lost 2 bases, V lost 0 bases, and 10 bases had no gene match. The CDR3 has 17 residues. CDR3 bases read: TGCAGTGCTAGAGACCCCCTACTAGCGTTAACCTACAATGAG. Its translation is CSARDPLLALTYNE. The entire CDR3 protein reads CSARDPLLALTYNEQFF.

This clone was seen at least ten times. The read terminates 3 residues ahead of where the CDR3 ends, so the germline J gene completes it. This sequence joins TRBV30 and TRBJ1-6, with TRBD1 as a possible D gene (5 bases). Germline-derived CDR1 and CDR2 are GTSNPN and SVGIG (reference sequence). Trimming shortened V by 2 bases and J by 7 bases, and 15 bases separated the two germline ends. This CDR3 spans 15 amino acids. The CDR3 sequence is CAWSKLTATNSPLHF. The sequenced part of the CDR3 DNA is TGTGCCTGGAGTAAGTTGACAGCTACAAATTCACCC.

This clone was counted ten times or more. Coverage ceases 3 residues before the CDR3 finishes, and the germline J gene fills in the end. V usage is TRBV10-3 and J usage is TRBJ2-3, with D tentatively TRBD2 (5 bases). CDR3 length: 15 amino acids. With 3 bases removed from V and 0 bases from J, the gap between germline ends came to 10 bases. Germline CDR1 and CDR2: ENHRY and SYGVKD. The CDR3 DNA, read in part, is TGTGCCATCAGTGAATCTAGCCTTAGCACAGATACG. It encodes CAISESSLSTDT. The CDR3, in full, reads CAISESSLSTDTQYF.

This clone was recorded many times. At one of its ends the junction is not consistent with the germline gene, which may arise from a read error. The CDR3 end is not reached by the read, which stops 3 residues before it; the germline J gene fills it in. This rearrangement joins TRBV4-2 to TRBJ2-4; the match to TRBD1 covers 7 bases. The CDR3 runs 11 residues. CDR1 LGHNA and CDR2 YNFKEQ come from the germline V gene. CDR3: CASSLGTDQYF. The DNA read from the CDR3 is TGCGCCAGCAGCCTAGGGACAGAT.

This clone was recorded at least ten times. The observed sequence ends 3 residues before the CDR3 terminus, with the missing tail filled in from the germline J gene. The V gene is TRBV10-3, the J gene TRBJ2-1, with 9 bases lining up with TRBD2. The CDR3 has 18 residues. V shed 3 bases, J shed 4 bases, and the junction held 13 bases outside the gene matches. CDR1 and CDR2 (germline): ENHRY, SYGVKD. The CDR3 DNA, read in part, is TGTGCCATCAGTGATTCACTAGCGGGTTTACTTCTTTACAATGAG. Its protein product is CAISDSLAGLLLYNE. The entire CDR3 protein reads CAISDSLAGLLLYNEQFF.

This clone occurred many times. The CDR3 extends 3 residues past the end of the read, so its final part is completed from the germline J gene. The rearrangement joins TRBV20-1 to TRBJ2-5; 11 nucleotides align to TRBD2. This CDR3 is 15 amino acids long. V dropped 0 bases and J dropped 5; count of bases not matched to a gene: 5. Germline V CDR1 and CDR2: DFQATT, SNEGSKA (reference sequence). CDR3 DNA (partial): TGCAGTGCTAGAGATAGGGTAGCGGGAGGGGAGACC. Protein: CSARDRVAGGET. The whole CDR3 sequence reads CSARDRVAGGETQYF.

This clone was observed many times. The read ends 3 residues shy of where the CDR3 ends; the end is completed using the germline J gene. V and J are TRBV5-1 and TRBJ2-5; maybe TRBD1 (6 bases). V was pared by 2 bases and J by 4 bases, with 18 bases between. The CDR3 spans 16 residues. Per germline, CDR1 SGHRS and CDR2 YFSETQ. The part of the CDR3 DNA that was read is TGCGCCAGCAGCTTCGGCGTCACAGGGTTGGGAGAGACC. Translation: CASSFGVTGLGET. The complete CDR3 sequence is CASSFGVTGLGETQYF. The full variable domain, completed using reference TRBV5-1 and TRBJ2-5, is KAGVTQTPRYLIKTRGQQVTLSCSPISGHRSVSWYQQTPGQGLQFLFEYFSETQRNKGNFPGRFSGRQFSNSRSEMNVSTLELGDSALYLCASSFGVTGLGETQYFGPGTRLLVL.

There are many counts of this clone. Read sequence stops 3 residues before the CDR3 end, and the germline J gene provides the missing end. This chain connects TRBV20-1 to TRBJ1-1, with TRBD1 as a possible D gene (5 bases). Per the germline V gene, CDR1 is DFQATT and CDR2 is SNEGSKA (reference sequence). CDR3 length: 15 amino acids. V shed 0 bases and J shed 1 base, with 12 bases lying between them. The CDR3: CSARDIGQQNTEAFF. The CDR3 DNA, read in part, is TGCAGTGCTAGAGATATCGGACAACAGAACACTGAA.

This clone was recorded many times. Read sequence stops 3 residues before the CDR3 end, and the germline J gene provides the missing end. The V and J genes are TRBV5-6 and TRBJ1-1; possibly TRBD1 for D (6 bases). This CDR3 spans 12 amino acids. V was trimmed by 6 bases and J by 6 bases, leaving 12 bases between them. In germline, CDR1 is SGHDT, CDR2 YYEEEE. CDR3 bases read: TGTGCCAGCACTGGGGGGGGGCCTGAA. Amino acids: CASTGGGPE. Given in full, the CDR3 is CASTGGGPEAFF.

In its sample, this clone was seen many times. The CDR3 goes on 3 residues after the read ends, and that part is filled in from the germline J gene. This chain joins TRBV29-1 and TRBJ1-5; TRBD1 aligns across 9 bases. Per germline, CDR1 SQVTM and CDR2 ANQGSEA. The junction had 7 bases not matched to a gene; V was cut back by 5 bases and J by 5 bases. The CDR3 has 14 residues. The DNA read from the CDR3 is TGCAGCGTTCGGGGGACAGGGTCGGATCAGCCC. Amino acid sequence: CSVRGTGSDQP. The whole CDR3 region reads CSVRGTGSDQPQHF.

The sample holds many counts of this clone. The CDR3 protein is CAWMGPSSGNTIYF. The CDR3 bases that were read are TGTGCCTGGATGGGCCCGAGCTCTGGAAACACC. The chain carries TRBV30 and TRBJ1-3, with D unclear. Read data end 3 residues before the CDR3 end; the end is taken from the germline J gene. The CDR3 covers 14 residues. V was clipped by 4 bases and J by 0 bases, with 10 bases between them. Per germline, CDR1 GTSNPN and CDR2 SVGIG (reference sequence).

This clone occurred many times. The sequenced fragment ends 3 residues before the CDR3 boundary, so the rest is inferred from the germline J gene. This chain uses TRBV7-9 with TRBJ2-3, with TRBD1 as a possible D gene (6 bases). With 2 bases removed from V and 4 bases from J, the gap between germline ends came to 10 bases. CDR1 and CDR2 (germline): SEHNR, FQNEAQ (reference sequence). The CDR3 sequence is 14 residues long. Incomplete CDR3 DNA: TGTGCCAGCAGCTTAACAGGGTCGGCAGATACG. Its translation: CASSLTGSADT. The complete CDR3 sequence is CASSLTGSADTQYF.

Concerning this clone: The observed sequence ends 3 residues before the CDR3 terminus, with the missing tail filled in from the germline J gene. J is TRBJ2-1 and V is TRBV7-9; 11 positions match TRBD2. The V gene's germline CDR1 is SEHNR and CDR2 FQNEAQ (reference sequence). V gave up 6 bases and J gave up 5 bases; unmatched junction bases: 6. This CDR3 has 15 amino acids. CDR3 DNA, as far as it was read: TGTGCCAGCAGTTTTATAGCGGGAGGGGACAATGAG. Its translation is CASSFIAGGDNE. The full CDR3 sequence reads CASSFIAGGDNEQFF.

This clone appeared many times. This CDR3 is CASSGPGTGVGETQYF. The CDR3 DNA, read in part, is TGTGCCAGCAGTGGACCCGGGACAGGGGTGGGGGAGACC. The chain links TRBV6-1 to TRBJ2-5, with 10 bases that match TRBD1. The CDR3 end is not reached by the read, which stops 3 residues before it; the germline J gene fills it in. This CDR3 region has 16 residues. CDR1 is MNHNS, CDR2 SASEGT, per germline. With V trimmed by 4 bases and J by 5 bases, 10 bases remained unmatched.

This clone was seen many times. From the germline J gene comes the end of the CDR3, since the read stops 3 residues before it. J is TRBJ2-1 and V is TRBV7-2, with D hard to call. The V gene lost 4 bases and the J gene lost 5 bases, with 12 bases spanning the gap. Germline CDR1 reads SGHTA; CDR2 reads FQGNSA. The length of the CDR3 is 14 residues. Partial CDR3 DNA: TGTGCCAGCAGCTCCCTAGGCTTCGACAATGAG. Translating it yields CASSSLGFDNE. The complete CDR3 protein is CASSSLGFDNEQFF.